The 26 T cell receptor beta chains below all came from one sample that was sequenced in a study of blood T cell repertoires in COVID-19. TCRdb's table, derived via immunoSEQ multiplex PCR, lists solely in-frame clones and lacks some. The table shows about 140,000 clones, with 85% to 90% occurring only once. Sequenced sample: peripheral blood. These receptors were obtained from a woman aged 40 to 55 with acute or convalescent COVID-19.

The chain combines TRBV29-1 with TRBJ1-1; 8 bases agree with TRBD1. V was pared by 6 bases and J by 5 bases, with 14 bases of the junction left unmatched. CDR1 is SQVTM, CDR2 ANQGSEA, per germline. The CDR3 totals 15 residues. CDR3 DNA: TGCAGCGTAAGACAGGGGACAACCGGGGGGACTGAAGCTTTCTTT. Amino acids: CSVRQGTTGGTEAFF.

The table lists this clone with a few counts. The rearrangement links TRBV7-2 to TRBJ1-3, with D tentatively TRBD1 (5 bases). Trimming removed 4 bases at V and 0 bases at J, with 7 bases between. Germline V gives CDR1 SGHTA, CDR2 FQGNSA. This CDR3 spans 14 amino acids. Written as DNA, the CDR3 is TGTGCCAGCAGCTCCCAGGGCTCTGGAAACACCATATATTTT. It is translated as CASSSQGSGNTIYF. Using reference TRBV7-2 and TRBJ1-3 for the parts outside the CDR3, the full variable domain is GAGVSQSPSNKVTEKGKDVELRCDPISGHTALYWYRQSLGQGLEFLIYFQGNSAPDKSGLPSDRFSAERTGGSVSTLTIQRTQQEDSAVYLCASSSQGSGNTIYFGEGSWLTVV.

V usage is TRBV10-3 and J usage is TRBJ2-1; the match to TRBD1 covers 7 bases. Germline CDR1 is ENHRY and CDR2 is SYGVKD. The CDR3 sequence is 17 residues long. The J segment lost 7 bases and the V segment lost 0 bases, leaving 12 bases of the junction unmatched. CDR3 loop: CAISESTGISITNEQFF. CDR3 sequence (DNA): TGTGCCATCAGTGAGTCGACAGGGATTAGTATTACGAATGAGCAGTTCTTC.

With regard to this clone: Its ends do not fully match the called genes, so a read error is possible. The rearrangement uses TRBV6-5 and TRBJ1-1; no firm D call. The CDR3 has 14 amino acids. Germline lookup yields CDR1 MNHEY and CDR2 SVGAGI. CDR3 nucleotide sequence: TGTGCCAGTAGTTATTCGGGTAAGCCCACTGAAGCTTTCTTT. Translated, it gives CASSYSGKPTEAFF.

The chain combines TRBV25-1 with TRBJ1-3; no firm D call. The CDR3 totals 18 residues. The germline gives CDR1 MGHDK, CDR2 SYGVNS. The V and J ends lost 1 base and 0 bases respectively, with 16 bases between them. CDR3 bases: TGTGCCAGCAGTGAATGGTCCTCTTGGGAGAGCTCTGGAAACACCATATATTTT. This sequence encodes CASSEWSSWESSGNTIYF. The full variable domain, completed using reference TRBV25-1 and TRBJ1-3, is EADIYQTPRYLVIGTGKKITLECSQTMGHDKMYWYQQDPGMELHLIHYSYGVNSTEKGDLSSESTVSRIRTEHFPLTLESARPSHTSQYLCASSEWSSWESSGNTIYFGEGSWLTVV.

The V call is TRBV5-4, the J call TRBJ1-5; tentative D call: TRBD1 (5 bases). The CDR3 is made up of 14 amino acids. Germline CDR1 reads SGHNT; CDR2 reads YYREEE (reference sequence). V lost 2 bases and J 1 base, leaving 7 bases between the germline ends. DNA of the CDR3: TGTGCCAGCAGCTTTGGGGGGAGCAATCAGCCCCAGCATTTT. Residues: CASSFGGSNQPQHF.

The chain is built from TRBV2 and TRBJ2-6; D is unresolved. V lost 7 bases and J lost 1, with 11 bases in between. The germline V gene encodes CDR1 SNHLY and CDR2 FYNNEI. The CDR3 sequence is 15 residues long. DNA for the CDR3: TGTGCCAGCACCGAGGCGCCGTCTGGGGCCAACGTCCTGACTTTC. Its protein product is CASTEAPSGANVLTF.

The J gene is TRBJ2-3, the V gene TRBV6-4; possibly TRBD2 for D (6 bases). CDR1 is MRHNA and CDR2 is SNTAGT in the germline V gene. The CDR3 has 16 residues. Trimming took 3 bases from V and 4 from J, leaving 17 bases between them. The CDR3 nucleotides are TGTGCCAGCAGTGAGGAGGGTGACAGCGGATCAGATACGCAGTATTTT. Protein sequence: CASSEEGDSGSDTQYF.

V gene TRBV12-5 combines with J gene TRBJ1-2; D unresolved. The CDR3 length is 11 residues. V dropped 3 bases and J dropped 5 bases, with 4 bases sitting between them. Germline V CDR1 and CDR2: LGHNT, FRNRAP. This chain's CDR3 is CASGLEYGYTF. CDR3 bases: TGTGCTAGTGGTTTAGAGTATGGCTACACCTTC.

This clone was seen only once. The chain combines TRBV24-1 with TRBJ1-2; 8 nucleotides agree with TRBD1. V dropped 3 bases and J dropped 4; count of bases not matched to a gene: 6. Germline CDR1 and CDR2: KGHDR and SFDVKD. CDR3 length: 15 residues. CDR3 amino acids: CATSDPRTGIYGYTF. CDR3 nucleotides: TGTGCCACCAGTGATCCCAGGACAGGGATCTATGGCTACACCTTC.

The chain employs TRBV2 and TRBJ2-7; D may be TRBD1 (6 bases). The V and J ends lost 0 bases and 5 bases respectively, with 17 bases between them. The germline gives CDR1 SNHLY, CDR2 FYNNEI. The CDR3 is 16 amino acids. The CDR3 reads CASSEAFLGAGNEQYF. The CDR3 DNA reads as TGTGCCAGCAGTGAAGCATTTTTGGGGGCCGGGAACGAGCAGTACTTC.

The V and J genes are TRBV3-1 (or the pseudogene TRBV3-2) and TRBJ1-5, with D tentatively TRBD1 (5 bases). Germline V gene lookup returns CDR1 LGHDT and CDR2 YNNKEL (reference sequence). V lost 0 bases, J lost 3 bases, and 9 bases lay in between. This CDR3 contains 15 residues. The CDR3 bases are TGTGCCAGCAGCCAAGATGGGGGGACCAATCAGCCCCAGCATTTT. Amino acid sequence: CASSQDGGTNQPQHF.

This chain links TRBV29-1 with TRBJ1-1; 7 bases fit TRBD1. The CDR3 runs to 14 residues. Looked up from germline, CDR1 is SQVTM and CDR2 is ANQGSEA. V shed 5 bases and J 8 bases; nucleotides not matched to a gene: 14. DNA of the CDR3: TGCAGCGTTAGCGACCCGGGACAGTATCCCGAAGCTTTCTTT. This encodes CSVSDPGQYPEAFF.

This clone turned up a few times. The chain employs TRBV5-5 and TRBJ1-1; D is unclear. The CDR3 runs 13 residues. Germline CDR1 reads SGHKS; CDR2 reads YYEKEE (reference sequence). V gave up 7 bases and J gave up 0 bases, with 10 bases separating them. The chain's CDR3 is CASLFRVNTEAFF. The CDR3 DNA is TGTGCCAGCTTGTTCCGGGTGAACACTGAAGCTTTCTTT.

The gene calls are TRBV30 and TRBJ1-5; perhaps TRBD1 as D (5 bases). The CDR3 loop spans 13 amino acids. Germline V lookup: CDR1 GTSNPN, CDR2 SVGIG (reference sequence). The germline V and J ends were trimmed by 8 bases and 0 bases, with 11 bases remaining between them. The DNA of the CDR3 is TGTGCCCTGGGACTTCATAGCAATCAGCCCCAGCATTTT. Translated: CALGLHSNQPQHF.

CDR3 region: CASSLRSAGQNSPLHF. DNA for the CDR3: TGCGCCAGCAGCTTGAGGTCGGCAGGGCAGAATTCACCCCTCCACTTT. The V and J genes are TRBV5-1 and TRBJ1-6; tentatively, D is TRBD1 (5 bases). The CDR3 loop spans 16 amino acids. CDR1 is SGHRS and CDR2 is YFSETQ in the germline V gene. V gave up 1 base and J gave up 7 bases, with 15 bases separating them.

The rearrangement joins TRBV30 to TRBJ2-1; 7 bases are a match to TRBD2. This CDR3 comprises 14 residues. Germline CDR1 reads GTSNPN; CDR2 reads SVGIG (reference sequence). V lost 5 bases and J lost 7; bases outside the gene matches: 11. The CDR3 DNA follows: TGTGCCTGGGCCCCCAGCGGGATGTGGAATGAGCAGTTCTTC. Protein: CAWAPSGMWNEQFF.

This sequence joins TRBV7-3 and TRBJ2-3; TRBD2 aligns across 13 bases. Germline CDR1 SGHTA, CDR2 FQGTGA. V was pared by 5 bases and J by 4 bases, with 9 bases of the junction left unmatched. The CDR3 runs to 17 residues. CDR3 coding DNA: TGTGCCAGCAGCATAATAGGGACTAGCGGGATCCCAGATACGCAGTATTTT. Its translation: CASSIIGTSGIPDTQYF.

The V call is TRBV11-2, the J call TRBJ2-1; TRBD1 matches 8 bases. V gave up 3 bases and J gave up 0 bases; unmatched junction bases: 7. Germline assignment: CDR1 SGHAT and CDR2 FQNNGV. The CDR3 contains 17 residues. The CDR3 DNA follows: TGTGCCAGCAGCTTTTCTCCCGGGACAGGCTCCTACAATGAGCAGTTCTTC. It codes for CASSFSPGTGSYNEQFF. Full variable domain (missing parts from reference TRBV11-2 and TRBJ2-1): EAGVAQSPRYKIIEKRQSVAFWCNPISGHATLYWYQQILGQGPKLLIQFQNNGVVDDSQLPKDRFSAERLKGVDSTLKIQPAKLEDSAVYLCASSFSPGTGSYNEQFFGPGTRLTVL.

This chain connects TRBV7-3 to TRBJ1-1; no clear D gene. Trimming cost V 3 bases and J 4 bases, with 9 bases left between them. Germline V CDR1 and CDR2: SGHTA, FQGTGA. This CDR3 is 13 amino acids long. CDR3 protein: CASSFGWSTEAFF. Here the CDR3 DNA reads TGTGCCAGCAGCTTCGGGTGGAGCACTGAAGCTTTCTTT.

The V and J genes are TRBV28 and TRBJ1-5; D not resolved. V gave up 6 bases and J gave up 4 bases, with 7 bases separating them. Germline CDR1 MDHEN, CDR2 SYDVKM. This CDR3 is 12 amino acids long. The CDR3 loop is CASRILNQPQHF. The CDR3 DNA reads as TGTGCCAGCAGAATCTTGAATCAGCCCCAGCATTTT.

V usage is TRBV27 and J usage is TRBJ1-2, with 9 bases aligning to TRBD1. V was pared by 4 bases and J by 9 bases, with 9 bases of the junction left unmatched. CDR1 and CDR2 from the germline V gene are MNHEY and SMNVEV (reference sequence). This CDR3 region has 14 residues. The CDR3 sequence is CASSWLPGQGSYTF. CDR3 in DNA: TGTGCCAGCAGTTGGCTACCGGGACAGGGAAGCTACACCTTC.

The chain joins TRBV4-1 to TRBJ2-1, with 15 bases lining up with TRBD2. This CDR3 comprises 16 residues. V was pared by 0 bases and J by 11 bases, with 5 bases of the junction left unmatched. Germline values: CDR1 MGHRA, CDR2 YSYEKL. CDR3 DNA sequence: TGCGCCAGCAGCCAAGATCGGGGACTAGCGGGAGGCCAGCAGTTCTTC. It yields the protein CASSQDRGLAGGQQFF.

This sequence joins TRBV4-1 and TRBJ2-1, with 8 positions matching TRBD2. The CDR3 totals 16 residues. CDR1 MGHRA and CDR2 YSYEKL come from the germline V gene. V was clipped by 0 bases and J by 9 bases; unmatched bases: 10. DNA for the CDR3: TGCGCCAGCAGCCAAGACGAGGGTAGCGGGACCGTTGAGCAGTTCTTC. It specifies CASSQDEGSGTVEQFF.

The V call is TRBV19, the J call TRBJ2-2, with a weak D call TRBD2 (7 bases). The germline V and J ends were trimmed by 7 bases and 0 bases, with 18 bases remaining between them. Germline V lookup: CDR1 LNHDA, CDR2 SQIVND (reference sequence). The CDR3 runs 17 residues. CDR3 nucleotides: TGTGCCAGTACCCCTCTGAGGGGGGGCCCGAACACCGGGGAGCTGTTTTTT. Its protein product is CASTPLRGGPNTGELFF.

This clone was found once. This chain connects TRBV6-1 to TRBJ2-2; D is perhaps TRBD1 (5 bases). The V end was cut by 2 bases, the J end by 6 bases, with 10 bases between. The V gene's germline CDR1 is MNHNS and CDR2 SASEGT. The CDR3 sequence is 14 residues long. The CDR3: CASSEQGLPGELFF. The DNA of the CDR3 is TGTGCCAGCAGTGAACAGGGCCTCCCCGGGGAGCTGTTTTTT.